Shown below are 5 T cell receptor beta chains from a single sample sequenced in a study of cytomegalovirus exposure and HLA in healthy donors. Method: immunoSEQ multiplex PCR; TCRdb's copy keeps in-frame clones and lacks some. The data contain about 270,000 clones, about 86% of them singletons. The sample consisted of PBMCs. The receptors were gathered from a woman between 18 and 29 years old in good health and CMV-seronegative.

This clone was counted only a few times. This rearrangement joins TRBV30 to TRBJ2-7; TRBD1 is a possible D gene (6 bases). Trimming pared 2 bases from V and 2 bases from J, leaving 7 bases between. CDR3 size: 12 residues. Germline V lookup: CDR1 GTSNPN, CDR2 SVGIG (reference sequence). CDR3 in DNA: TGTGCCTGGAGTACAGGGACCTACGAGCAGTACTTC. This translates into CAWSTGTYEQYF. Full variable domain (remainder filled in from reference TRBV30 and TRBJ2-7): SQTIHQWPATLVQPVGSPLSLECTVEGTSNPNLYWYRQAAGRGLQLLFYSVGIGQISSEVPQNLSASRPQDRQFILSSKKLLLSDSGFYLCAWSTGTYEQYFGPGTRLTVT.

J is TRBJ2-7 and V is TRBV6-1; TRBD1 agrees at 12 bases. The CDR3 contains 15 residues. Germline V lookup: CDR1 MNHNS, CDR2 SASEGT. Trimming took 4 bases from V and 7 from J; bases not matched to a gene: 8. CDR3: CASSALGQGAREQYF. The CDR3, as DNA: TGTGCCAGCAGTGCCCTGGGACAGGGGGCGCGGGAGCAGTACTTC.

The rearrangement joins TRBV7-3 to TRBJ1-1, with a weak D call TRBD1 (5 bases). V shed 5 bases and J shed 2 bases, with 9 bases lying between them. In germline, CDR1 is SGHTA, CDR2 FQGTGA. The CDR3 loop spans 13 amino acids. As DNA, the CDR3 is TGTGCCAGCAGCCCCGGGGGTAACACTGAAGCTTTCTTT. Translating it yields CASSPGGNTEAFF.

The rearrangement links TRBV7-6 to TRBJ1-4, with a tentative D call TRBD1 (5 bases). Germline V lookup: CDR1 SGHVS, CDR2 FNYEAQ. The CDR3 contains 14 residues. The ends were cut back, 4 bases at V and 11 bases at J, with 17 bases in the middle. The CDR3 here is CASSYLQASSKLFF. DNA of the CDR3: TGTGCCAGCAGCTACCTACAGGCCTCCTCGAAACTGTTTTTT.

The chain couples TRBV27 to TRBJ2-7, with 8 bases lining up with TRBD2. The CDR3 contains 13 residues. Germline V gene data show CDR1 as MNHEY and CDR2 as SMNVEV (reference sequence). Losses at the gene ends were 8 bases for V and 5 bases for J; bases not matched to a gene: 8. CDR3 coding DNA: TGTGCCAGCTGGGTAGCGGGAATGAACGAGCAGTACTTC. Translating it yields CASWVAGMNEQYF.